The 27 T cell receptor beta chains reported below all come from one sample, sequenced in a study of T cell responses to AZD1222 COVID-19 vaccine. Sequencing was performed with immunoSEQ multiplex PCR; in TCRdb, only in-frame clones are kept and a portion is missing. The sample comprises some 120,000 clones, less than 90% of which are singletons, and approximately 30% rests with the top ten. Sequenced material: peripheral blood, taken on day 0 of AZD1222 vaccination. These receptors were taken from an adult in good health.

Only one count was recorded for this clone. J is TRBJ2-3 and V is TRBV18; 9 positions match TRBD1. The CDR3 sequence is 18 residues long. V trimming: 3 bases; J trimming: 1 base; junction bases outside the gene matches: 11. The V gene's germline CDR1 is KGHSH and CDR2 LQKENI. The CDR3 region has the DNA TGTGCCAGCTCACCCGGGACAGGGTGGGAACTGGGCACAGATACGCAGTATTTT. Translating gives CASSPGTGWELGTDTQYF.

This chain joins TRBV7-3 and TRBJ1-5; 7 bases match TRBD1. There are 15 residues in the CDR3. Germline values: CDR1 SGHTA, CDR2 FQGTGA. With V trimmed by 4 bases and J by 6 bases, 9 bases remained unmatched. The DNA for the CDR3 is TGTGCCAGCAGCTCGAGACAGGGATTCGTTCAGCCCCAGCATTTT. This encodes CASSSRQGFVQPQHF.

V is TRBV10-3 and J is TRBJ2-3, with a weak D call TRBD2 (6 bases). Germline values: CDR1 ENHRY, CDR2 SYGVKD. Trimming took off 4 bases at V and 5 bases at J, with 13 bases between the two ends. This CDR3 has 14 amino acids. The CDR3 DNA reads as TGTGCCATCAGTGGTTTAGCGGCTGGAGATACGCAGTATTTT. Translation: CAISGLAAGDTQYF.

CDR3 sequence: CASSPPNGRYNEQFF. CDR3 in DNA: TGTGCCAGCTCACCACCTAACGGGCGCTACAATGAGCAGTTCTTC. The chain links TRBV18 to TRBJ2-1; D ambiguous. The germline V gene encodes CDR1 KGHSH and CDR2 LQKENI. V was trimmed by 0 bases and J by 3 bases, leaving 9 bases between them. This CDR3 is 15 amino acids long.

The genes are TRBV19 and TRBJ2-3, with 11 bases aligning to TRBD2. Trimming took 5 bases from V and 5 from J; bases not matched to a gene: 6. Germline V gene lookup returns CDR1 LNHDA and CDR2 SQIVND (reference sequence). The CDR3 runs 15 residues. The CDR3 loop reads CASSVTSGSLDTQYF. CDR3 DNA sequence: TGTGCCAGTAGTGTCACTAGCGGGAGTTTAGATACGCAGTATTTT.

This clone appeared once. V usage is TRBV19 and J usage is TRBJ1-6; 7 positions match TRBD1. The ends lost 6 bases at V and 8 bases at J; junction bases unmatched: 7. The germline gives CDR1 LNHDA, CDR2 SQIVND (reference sequence). CDR3 length: 14 residues. CDR3 in amino acids: CASRTGTDHSPLHF. CDR3 nucleotide sequence: TGTGCCAGTAGGACCGGGACAGATCATTCACCCCTCCACTTT.

V usage is TRBV2 and J usage is TRBJ2-3; no clear D. Germline CDR1 is SNHLY and CDR2 is FYNNEI. The CDR3 runs to 13 residues. Between the trimmed V and J ends, which lost 8 bases and 4 bases, there was a span of 13 bases. CDR3 bases: TGTGCCAGCCGACGCTTGACTCCAGATACGCAGTATTTT. Translated: CASRRLTPDTQYF.

The chain links TRBV29-1 to TRBJ1-2, with unresolved D. Trimming stripped 7 bases from V and 3 bases from J, with 12 bases between. This CDR3 has 12 amino acids. The V gene's germline CDR1 is SQVTM and CDR2 ANQGSEA. The CDR3 DNA is TGCAGCGCCTCGGGTCAGGACTATGGCTACACCTTC. It specifies CSASGQDYGYTF.

This clone was seen only once. The rearrangement joins TRBV12-3 or TRBV12-4 to TRBJ1-2; D remains ambiguous. V lost 6 bases and J 6 bases, leaving 11 bases between the germline ends. This CDR3 has 12 residues. CDR3 residues: CASRTDKNGYTF. In DNA, the CDR3 is TGTGCCAGCAGGACTGACAAAAATGGCTACACCTTC.

This chain joins TRBV3-1 (or the pseudogene TRBV3-2) and TRBJ1-5, with no clear D. This CDR3 is 15 amino acids long. Trimming took 2 bases from V and 7 from J, leaving 15 bases between them. Per germline, CDR1 LGHDT and CDR2 YNNKEL (reference sequence). Here the CDR3 DNA reads TGTGCCAGCAGCCAACGTCGGGGAACGGGACAGCCCCAGCATTTT. Translation: CASSQRRGTGQPQHF.

The chain links TRBV5-1 to TRBJ1-2, with D tentatively TRBD1 (6 bases). This CDR3 comprises 14 residues. CDR1 SGHRS and CDR2 YFSETQ come from the germline V gene. Trimming took 4 bases from V and 6 from J, leaving 16 bases between them. The CDR3 loop reads CASSRGQGVDGYTF. CDR3 DNA sequence: TGCGCCAGCAGCCGGGGGCAGGGAGTAGATGGCTACACCTTC. The variable domain in full, with the rest retrieved from reference TRBV5-1 and TRBJ1-2, is KAGVTQTPRYLIKTRGQQVTLSCSPISGHRSVSWYQQTPGQGLQFLFEYFSETQRNKGNFPGRFSGRQFSNSRSEMNVSTLELGDSALYLCASSRGQGVDGYTFGSGTRLTVV.

The genes are TRBV5-1 and TRBJ2-4; D may be TRBD2 (6 bases). Trimming removed 0 bases at V and 1 base at J, with 11 bases between. This CDR3 region has 16 residues. The germline gives CDR1 SGHRS, CDR2 YFSETQ. The CDR3 coding sequence is TGCGCCAGCAGCTTGGGTGCGGGAAACGCCAAAAACATTCAGTACTTC. Encoded protein: CASSLGAGNAKNIQYF.

The chain recombines TRBV3-1 (or the pseudogene TRBV3-2) with TRBJ1-6; D unresolved. CDR1 is LGHDT, CDR2 YNNKEL, per germline (reference sequence). The V and J ends lost 3 bases and 8 bases respectively, with 11 bases between them. The CDR3 covers 14 residues. Here the CDR3 reads CASSQQLTDSPLHF. DNA for the CDR3: TGTGCCAGCAGCCAGCAACTAACAGATTCACCCCTCCACTTT.

The V gene is TRBV19, the J gene TRBJ2-1; TRBD2 agrees at 11 bases. J gave up 1 base and V 6 bases, and 2 bases lay outside the gene matches. Looked up from germline, CDR1 is LNHDA and CDR2 is SQIVND (reference sequence). The CDR3 has 15 residues. CDR3 region: CASRLAGGSYNEQFF. CDR3 in DNA: TGTGCCAGTAGGTTAGCGGGAGGGTCCTACAATGAGCAGTTCTTC.

CDR3 loop: CASSQGYQETQYF. CDR3 coding DNA: TGTGCCAGCAGCCAAGGGTACCAAGAGACCCAGTACTTC. V and J are TRBV7-9 and TRBJ2-5; D is uncertain. Germline lookup yields CDR1 SEHNR and CDR2 FQNEAQ (reference sequence). The germline V and J ends were trimmed by 5 bases and 0 bases, with 7 bases remaining between them. CDR3 length: 13 amino acids.

This clone was seen a single time. This chain uses TRBV27 with TRBJ2-7; D may be TRBD2 (5 bases). Trimming removed 3 bases from V and 2 bases from J, with 11 bases in between. The CDR3 has 14 amino acids. CDR1 is MNHEY, CDR2 SMNVEV, per germline (reference sequence). The CDR3 coding sequence is TGTGCCAGCAGTTTTTCCGGGATTGCCTACGAGCAGTACTTC. As protein: CASSFSGIAYEQYF.

The V call is TRBV3-1 (or the pseudogene TRBV3-2), the J call TRBJ2-3; 11 bases are a match to TRBD2. V shed 1 base, J shed 7 bases, and the junction held 7 bases outside the gene matches. The length of the CDR3 is 16 residues. The germline V gene encodes CDR1 LGHDT and CDR2 YNNKEL (reference sequence). CDR3 in amino acids: CASSQALAGGRHTQYF. CDR3 nucleotide sequence: TGTGCCAGCAGCCAAGCCTTAGCGGGGGGGCGGCATACGCAGTATTTT.

The V gene is TRBV11-2, the J gene TRBJ2-3; no definite D call. This CDR3 region has 15 residues. The germline V gene encodes CDR1 SGHAT and CDR2 FQNNGV. V dropped 4 bases and J dropped 0 bases, with 11 bases sitting between them. Here the CDR3 DNA reads TGTGCCAGCAGCTCGGGTGCGTCTAGCACAGATACGCAGTATTTT. It codes for CASSSGASSTDTQYF. Looking up the rest from reference TRBV11-2 and TRBJ2-3 gives the full variable domain: EAGVAQSPRYKIIEKRQSVAFWCNPISGHATLYWYQQILGQGPKLLIQFQNNGVVDDSQLPKDRFSAERLKGVDSTLKIQPAKLEDSAVYLCASSSGASSTDTQYFGPGTRLTVL.

The V gene is TRBV7-3, the J gene TRBJ2-2; D may be TRBD1 (5 bases). Per the germline V gene, CDR1 is SGHTA and CDR2 is FQGTGA. This CDR3 contains 14 residues. V gave up 7 bases and J gave up 4 bases, with 13 bases separating them. The CDR3 DNA sequence: TGTGCCAGCAATCCGGGTCAGGGCACCGGGGAGCTGTTTTTT. Encoded protein: CASNPGQGTGELFF.

V gene TRBV7-2 combines with J gene TRBJ2-1, with a possible D match to TRBD2 (5 bases). Germline values: CDR1 SGHTA, CDR2 FQGNSA. V dropped 5 bases and J dropped 0 bases, with 17 bases sitting between them. The CDR3 is made up of 17 amino acids. The CDR3 region has the DNA TGTGCCAGCAGCACAATAGCAGCGGTCCTCTCCTACAATGAGCAGTTCTTC. Protein sequence: CASSTIAAVLSYNEQFF.

On this clone: The germline gene is not matched at one end of the junction; a read error may be the cause. The chain recombines TRBV9 with TRBJ2-7, with 9 positions matching TRBD2. Germline CDR1 SGDLS, CDR2 YYNGEE. There are 13 residues in the CDR3. The CDR3, as DNA: TGTGCCAGCAGCGCGACTAGCGGATACGGGCAGTACTTC. It translates to CASSATSGYGQYF.

The chain joins TRBV7-9 to TRBJ2-4, with TRBD2 identical over 12 bases. Germline V gene data show CDR1 as SEHNR and CDR2 as FQNEAQ (reference sequence). Losses at the gene ends were 5 bases for V and 6 bases for J; bases not matched to a gene: 8. The CDR3 covers 16 residues. CDR3 in amino acids: CASSPPASGGVNIQYF. CDR3 bases: TGTGCCAGCAGCCCCCCCGCTAGCGGGGGGGTAAACATTCAGTACTTC.

This sequence joins TRBV9 and TRBJ2-1; D not certain. The germline gives CDR1 SGDLS, CDR2 YYNGEE. The CDR3 contains 14 residues. Trimming pared 3 bases from V and 8 bases from J, leaving 15 bases between. CDR3 in amino acids: CASSASPTDDEQFF. Here the CDR3 DNA reads TGTGCCAGCAGCGCCTCCCCGACTGACGATGAGCAGTTCTTC.

This chain uses TRBV19 with TRBJ1-2, with 10 bases aligning to TRBD1. The CDR3 is 15 residues long. CDR1 is LNHDA and CDR2 is SQIVND in the germline V gene (reference sequence). Trimming cost V 6 bases and J 3 bases; bases outside gene matches: 7. The CDR3 nucleotides are TGTGCCAGTAGGCCGGGACAGGGGCTCCACTATGGCTACACCTTC. Its protein is CASRPGQGLHYGYTF. The full variable domain, rest sourced from reference TRBV19 and TRBJ1-2, is DGGITQSPKYLFRKEGQNVTLSCEQNLNHDAMYWYRQDPGQGLRLIYYSQIVNDFQKGDIAEGYSVSREKKESFPLTVTSAQKNPTAFYLCASRPGQGLHYGYTFGSGTRLTVV.

The chain joins TRBV5-1 to TRBJ2-2, with TRBD1 matching over 10 bases. There are 15 residues in the CDR3. V lost 4 bases to trimming and J lost 5 bases; unmatched junction nucleotides: 5. Germline assignment: CDR1 SGHRS and CDR2 YFSETQ. The CDR3 DNA sequence: TGCGCCAGCAGCAGGGGACAGGGGCGGACCGGGGAGCTGTTTTTT. Translated: CASSRGQGRTGELFF.

This chain connects TRBV28 to TRBJ1-2; 9 bases fit TRBD1. The CDR3 contains 16 residues. V was clipped by 4 bases and J by 2 bases; unmatched bases: 8. From germline, CDR1 is MDHEN and CDR2 SYDVKM. The CDR3 sequence: CASSSITGTGNYGYTF. The CDR3 DNA sequence: TGTGCCAGCAGTTCGATTACCGGGACAGGGAACTATGGCTACACCTTC.

The chain employs TRBV5-1 and TRBJ2-7; D is perhaps TRBD1 (5 bases). Trimming left V 0 bases short and J 5 bases short, with 6 bases between. Germline V gives CDR1 SGHRS, CDR2 YFSETQ. There are 12 residues in the CDR3. CDR3 residues: CASSLEGNEQYF. Here the CDR3 DNA reads TGCGCCAGCAGCTTGGAGGGGAACGAGCAGTACTTC.